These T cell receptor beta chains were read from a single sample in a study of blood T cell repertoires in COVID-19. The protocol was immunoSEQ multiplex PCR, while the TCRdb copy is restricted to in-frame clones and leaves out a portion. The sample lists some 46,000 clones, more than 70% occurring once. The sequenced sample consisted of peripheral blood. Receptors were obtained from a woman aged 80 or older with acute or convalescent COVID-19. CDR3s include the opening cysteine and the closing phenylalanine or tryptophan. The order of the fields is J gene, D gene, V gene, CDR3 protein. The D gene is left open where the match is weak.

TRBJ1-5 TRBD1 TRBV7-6 CASSLRGAQGLNQPQHF
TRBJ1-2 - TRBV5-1 CASSLDAAGQGYTF
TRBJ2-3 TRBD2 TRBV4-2 CASSQDVGGALSVTDTQYF
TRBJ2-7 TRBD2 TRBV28 CASSLLAGGREQYF
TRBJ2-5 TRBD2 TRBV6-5 CASSFRPSGVQETQYF
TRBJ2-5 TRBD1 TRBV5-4 CASSLGTGVWETQYF
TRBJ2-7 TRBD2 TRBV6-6 CASSGGLAVSYEQYF
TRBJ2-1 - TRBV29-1 CSGRQGGNEQFF
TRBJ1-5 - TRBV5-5 CASSLAGGRRQPQHF
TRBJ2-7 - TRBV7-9 CASVSGTSYEQYF